This T cell receptor beta chain was sequenced in a study of glioma-infiltrating T cells. Concerning this clonotype: Its specificity is unknown. Given a much more abundant clone one base away, this may be a read error.

Study conclusions and caveats: Only very few CDR3 sequences appeared in both tissue and blood. Above-expected tissue-blood divergence occurred in all gliomas, most in low-grade ones.

The CDR3 length is 12 residues. Amplification of TCR alpha and beta CDR3 regions from RNA used iRepertoire nested multiplex PCR. Input was about 100-450 ng of tissue mRNA or PBMC total RNA. TCRdb processed the multiplex PCR reads anew with MiXCR; each CDR3 protein has one entry. The table includes some 110,000 distinct CDR3 sequences, roughly 20% detected once. The TCR was taken from a human donor with low-grade glioma or glioblastoma, undergoing nonglioma brain surgery, or in good health (not recorded which). Sequencing was performed on glioma tissue, nonneoplastic brain tissue, or PBMCs (not recorded which). The chain employs TRBV12-3 or TRBV12-4 and TRBJ1-3; D is unresolved. In nucleotides, the CDR3 is TGTGCCGGCAGTTTCCGGTCGTCCACCATATATTTT. Translated, it gives CAGSFRSSTIYF.